This entry describes one T cell receptor (beta chain). Antigen: not known. One base away lies a much larger clone, so this may be a sequencing read error. The sample is drawn from a study of read filtering for tumor transcriptome and immune sequencing. Study-level background: After DNase treatment, RNA was made into whole-transcriptome libraries. Findings and limits, study-wide: IR-seq and RNA-seq agreed better without single-read clonotypes. This fraction held mixed bone marrow immune cells after CD138-negative sorting.

CDR3 length equals 14 residues. Germline lookup yields CDR1 SNHLY and CDR2 FYNNEI. Trimming shortened V by 6 bases and J by 4 bases, and 14 bases separated the two germline ends. From about 400 ng of RNA, a library with molecular barcoded alpha/delta and beta/gamma adaptors was made. TCRdb passed the reads through MiXCR, listing each CDR3 protein once. The sample comprises about 25,000 distinct CDR3 sequences, less than 25% of which are singletons, and about half rests with the top ten. The sequencing input was a population of CD138-negative cells sorted from bone marrow. This rearrangement joins TRBV2 to TRBJ2-3, with a possible D match to TRBD1 (6 bases). This TCR was recovered from a donor at least 40 years old with multiple myeloma. The CDR3 sequence is CASRLQGSADTQYF. As DNA, the CDR3 is TGTGCCAGCAGACTACAGGGTAGCGCAGATACGCAGTATTTT.